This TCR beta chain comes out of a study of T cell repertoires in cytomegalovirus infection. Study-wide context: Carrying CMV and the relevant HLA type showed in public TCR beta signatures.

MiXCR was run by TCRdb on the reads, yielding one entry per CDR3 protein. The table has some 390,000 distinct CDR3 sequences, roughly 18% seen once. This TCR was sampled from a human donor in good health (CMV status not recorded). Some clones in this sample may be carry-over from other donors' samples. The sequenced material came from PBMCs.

Written as DNA, the CDR3 is TGCAGTGCCGCTCACTCGACAGGGCCTTCGTCCACAGATACGCAGTATTTT. Amino acid sequence: CSAAHSTGPSSTDTQYF. This chain joins TRBV20-1 and TRBJ2-3, with 7 positions matching TRBD1. The CDR3 spans 17 residues. Germline assignment: CDR1 DFQATT and CDR2 SNEGSKA (reference sequence). Trimming cost V 6 bases and J 2 bases; bases outside gene matches: 17.